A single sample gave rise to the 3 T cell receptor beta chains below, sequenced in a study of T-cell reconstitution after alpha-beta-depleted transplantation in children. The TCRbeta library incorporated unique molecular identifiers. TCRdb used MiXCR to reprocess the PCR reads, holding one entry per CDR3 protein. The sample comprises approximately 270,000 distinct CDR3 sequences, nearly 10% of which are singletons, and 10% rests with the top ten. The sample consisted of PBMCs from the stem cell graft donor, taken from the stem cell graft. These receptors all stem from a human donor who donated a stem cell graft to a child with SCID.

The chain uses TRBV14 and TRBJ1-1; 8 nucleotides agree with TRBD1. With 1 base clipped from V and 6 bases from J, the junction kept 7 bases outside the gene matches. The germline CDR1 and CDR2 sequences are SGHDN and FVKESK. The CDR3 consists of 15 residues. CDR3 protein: CASSQARGQRAEAFF. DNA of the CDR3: TGTGCCAGCAGCCAAGCCAGGGGGCAGAGGGCTGAAGCTTTCTTT.

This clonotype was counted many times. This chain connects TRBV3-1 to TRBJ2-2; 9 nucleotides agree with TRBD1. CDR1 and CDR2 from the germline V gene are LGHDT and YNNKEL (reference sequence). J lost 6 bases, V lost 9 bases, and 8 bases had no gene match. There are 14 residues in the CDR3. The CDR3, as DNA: TGTGCCAGTAAAACCGGGACAGGGCCCGGGGAGCTGTTTTTT. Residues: CASKTGTGPGELFF.

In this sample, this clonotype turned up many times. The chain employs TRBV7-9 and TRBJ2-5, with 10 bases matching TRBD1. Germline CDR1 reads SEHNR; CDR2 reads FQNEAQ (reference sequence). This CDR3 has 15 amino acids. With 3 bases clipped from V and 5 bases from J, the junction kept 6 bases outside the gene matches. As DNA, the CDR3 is TGTGCCAGCAGCTTTTGGACAGGGGGAGAGGAGACCCAGTACTTC. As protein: CASSFWTGGEETQYF.